This paragraph reports one T cell receptor (beta chain). Antigen specificity is unknown. The sample comes from a study of CXCR3-negative and CXCR3-positive naive CD8 T cells. The study made its TRB cDNA libraries by 5' RACE, adding UMI labels. From the 5' RACE reads, TCRdb lists one entry per CDR3 protein and no DNA. Across some 130,000 distinct CDR3 sequences, the top ten clones capture roughly 0.59% of the sample. Germline lookup yields CDR1 MGHRA and CDR2 YSYEKL. The CDR3 has 13 amino acids. Whole-study results and caveats: Relative to CXCR3-negative naive cells, CXCR3-positive naive cells had more hydrophobic TRB CDR3s. PBMCs showed partially decreased CXCR3 expression after cryopreservation, and most assays used fresh PBMCs. Naive subsets showed comparable surface CD5, and TCR interaction strength was also inferred from TRB CDR3 physicochemistry.

Sequencing used naive CXCR3+ CD8+ T cells from blood. This sample's subset: CD45RO-CCR7+CD27+CD95- naive CD8+ T cells expressing CXCR3 (TNR3+). The chain carries TRBV4-1 and TRBJ2-3; TCRdb's D call, TRBD1, is unchecked because there is no DNA. This clonotype originated in a human donor in good health. Some clones in this sample may be carry-over from other donors' samples. The CDR3 loop reads CASSQTGVNTQYF.